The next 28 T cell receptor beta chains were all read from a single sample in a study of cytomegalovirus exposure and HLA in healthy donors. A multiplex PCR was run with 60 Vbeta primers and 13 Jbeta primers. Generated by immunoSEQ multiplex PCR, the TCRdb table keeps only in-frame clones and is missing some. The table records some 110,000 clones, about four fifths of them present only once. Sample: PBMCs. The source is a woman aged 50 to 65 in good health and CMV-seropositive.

This chain's CDR3 is CASSLGGLAGADTQYF. DNA of the CDR3: TGTGCCAGCAGCTTGGGGGGACTAGCTGGTGCAGATACGCAGTATTTT. The chain combines TRBV5-6 with TRBJ2-3; 9 bases fit TRBD2. This CDR3 has 16 amino acids. Germline lookup yields CDR1 SGHDT and CDR2 YYEEEE. J lost 4 bases, V lost 0 bases, and 6 bases had no gene match. Complete variable domain (other parts from reference TRBV5-6 and TRBJ2-3): DAGVTQSPTHLIKTRGQQVTLRCSPKSGHDTVSWYQQALGQGPQFIFQYYEEEERQRGNFPDRFSGHQFPNYSSELNVNALLLGDSALYLCASSLGGLAGADTQYFGPGTRLTVL.

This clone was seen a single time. Here the CDR3 reads CASSSGQGIEQYF. The CDR3 DNA is TGTGCCAGCAGCTCGGGACAGGGGATAGAGCAGTACTTC. V and J are TRBV7-9 and TRBJ2-7, with 10 bases fitting TRBD1. The junction had 4 bases not matched to a gene; V was cut back by 4 bases and J by 7 bases. The germline V gene encodes CDR1 SEHNR and CDR2 FQNEAQ (reference sequence). This CDR3 has 13 residues.

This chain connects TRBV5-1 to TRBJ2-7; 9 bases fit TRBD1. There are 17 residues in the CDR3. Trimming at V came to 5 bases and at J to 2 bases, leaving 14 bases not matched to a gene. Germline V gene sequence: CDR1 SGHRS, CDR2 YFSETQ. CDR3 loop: CASSKGSRDRVTYEQYF. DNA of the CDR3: TGCGCCAGCAGTAAGGGCTCCCGGGACAGGGTCACCTACGAGCAGTACTTC. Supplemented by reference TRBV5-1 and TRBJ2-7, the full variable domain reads KAGVTQTPRYLIKTRGQQVTLSCSPISGHRSVSWYQQTPGQGLQFLFEYFSETQRNKGNFPGRFSGRQFSNSRSEMNVSTLELGDSALYLCASSKGSRDRVTYEQYFGPGTRLTVT.

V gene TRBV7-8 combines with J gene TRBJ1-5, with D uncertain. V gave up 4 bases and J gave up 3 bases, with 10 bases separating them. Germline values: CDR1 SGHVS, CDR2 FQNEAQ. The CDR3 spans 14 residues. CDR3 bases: TGTGCCAGCAGCTCTCCGGGGAACAATCAGCCCCAGCATTTT. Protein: CASSSPGNNQPQHF. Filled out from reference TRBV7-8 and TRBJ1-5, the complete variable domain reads GAGVSQSPRYKVAKRGQDVALRCDPISGHVSLFWYQQALGQGPEFLTYFQNEAQLDKSGLPSDRFFAERPEGSVSTLKIQRTQQEDSAVYLCASSSPGNNQPQHFGDGTRLSIL.

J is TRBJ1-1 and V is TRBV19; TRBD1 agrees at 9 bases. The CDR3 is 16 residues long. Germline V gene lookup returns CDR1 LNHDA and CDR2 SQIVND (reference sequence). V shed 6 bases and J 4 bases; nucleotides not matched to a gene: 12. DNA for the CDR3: TGTGCCAGTAGGAGACTCACAGGGGGCATGTTCACTGAAGCTTTCTTT. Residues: CASRRLTGGMFTEAFF.

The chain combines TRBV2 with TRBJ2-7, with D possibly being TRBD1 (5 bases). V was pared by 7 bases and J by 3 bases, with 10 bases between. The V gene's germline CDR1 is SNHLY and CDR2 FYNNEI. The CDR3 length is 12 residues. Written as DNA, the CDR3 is TGTGCCAGCACCCCGACAGACTACGAGCAGTACTTC. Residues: CASTPTDYEQYF.

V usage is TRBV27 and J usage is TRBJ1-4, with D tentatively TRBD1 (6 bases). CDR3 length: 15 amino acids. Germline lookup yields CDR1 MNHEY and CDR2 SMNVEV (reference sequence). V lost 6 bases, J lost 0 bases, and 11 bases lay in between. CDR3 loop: CASRDSGATNEKLFF. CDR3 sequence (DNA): TGTGCCAGCAGAGATTCAGGGGCAACTAATGAAAAACTGTTTTTT.

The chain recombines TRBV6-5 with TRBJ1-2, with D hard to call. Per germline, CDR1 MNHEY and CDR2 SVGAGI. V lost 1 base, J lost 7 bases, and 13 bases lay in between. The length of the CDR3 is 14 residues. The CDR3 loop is CASSYFGQIGGYTF. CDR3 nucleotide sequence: TGTGCCAGCAGTTACTTTGGGCAGATCGGTGGCTACACCTTC.

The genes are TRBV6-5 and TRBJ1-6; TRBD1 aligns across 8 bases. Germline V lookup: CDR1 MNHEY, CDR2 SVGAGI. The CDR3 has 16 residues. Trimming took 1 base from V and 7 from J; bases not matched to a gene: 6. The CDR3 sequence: CASSYLPGQVNSPLHF. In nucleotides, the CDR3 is TGTGCCAGCAGTTACTTACCGGGACAGGTCAATTCACCCCTCCACTTT.

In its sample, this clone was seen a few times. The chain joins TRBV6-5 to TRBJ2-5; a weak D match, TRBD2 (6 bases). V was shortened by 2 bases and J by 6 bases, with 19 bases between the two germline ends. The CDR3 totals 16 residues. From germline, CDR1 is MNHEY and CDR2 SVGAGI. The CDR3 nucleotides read TGTGCCAGCAGTTACCCCGGGACTCCGGGCGGCCAGACCCAGTACTTC. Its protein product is CASSYPGTPGGQTQYF.

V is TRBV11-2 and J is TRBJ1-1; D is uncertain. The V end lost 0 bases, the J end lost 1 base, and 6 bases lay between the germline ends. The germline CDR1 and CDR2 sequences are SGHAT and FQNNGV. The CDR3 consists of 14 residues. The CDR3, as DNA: TGTGCCAGCAGCTTAGAAGAGGAGAACACTGAAGCTTTCTTT. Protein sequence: CASSLEEENTEAFF.

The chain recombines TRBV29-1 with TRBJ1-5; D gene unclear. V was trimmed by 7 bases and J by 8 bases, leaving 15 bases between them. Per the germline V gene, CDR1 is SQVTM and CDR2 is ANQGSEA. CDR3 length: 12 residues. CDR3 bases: TGCAGCGGTGGCCGTGAGGGCGAGCCCCAGCATTTT. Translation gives CSGGREGEPQHF.

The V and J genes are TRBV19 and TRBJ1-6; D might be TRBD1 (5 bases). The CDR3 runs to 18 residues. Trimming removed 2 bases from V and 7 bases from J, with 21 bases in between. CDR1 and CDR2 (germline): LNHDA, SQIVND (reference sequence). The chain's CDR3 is CASSISAQGTPTNSPLHF. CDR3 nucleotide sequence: TGTGCCAGTAGTATATCCGCCCAGGGTACACCAACCAATTCACCCCTCCACTTT.

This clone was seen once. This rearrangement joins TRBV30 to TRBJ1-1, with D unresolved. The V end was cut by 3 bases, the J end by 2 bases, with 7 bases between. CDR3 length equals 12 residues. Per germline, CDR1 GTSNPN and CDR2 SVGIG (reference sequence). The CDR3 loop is CAWRQTNTEAFF. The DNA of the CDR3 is TGTGCCTGGAGGCAGACTAACACTGAAGCTTTCTTT.

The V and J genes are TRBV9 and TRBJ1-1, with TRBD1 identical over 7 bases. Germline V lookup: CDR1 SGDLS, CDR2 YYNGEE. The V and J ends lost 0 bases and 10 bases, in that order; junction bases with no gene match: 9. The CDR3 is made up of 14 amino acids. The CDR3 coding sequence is TGTGCCAGCAGCGTAGGCCCAGGGGGAATAGGAGCTTTCTTT. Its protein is CASSVGPGGIGAFF.

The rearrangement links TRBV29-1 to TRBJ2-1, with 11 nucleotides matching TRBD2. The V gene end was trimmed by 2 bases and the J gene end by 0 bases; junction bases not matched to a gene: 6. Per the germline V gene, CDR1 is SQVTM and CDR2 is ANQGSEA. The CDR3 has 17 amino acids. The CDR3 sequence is CSVELLAGAISYNEQFF. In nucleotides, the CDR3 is TGCAGCGTTGAATTACTAGCGGGGGCTATCTCCTACAATGAGCAGTTCTTC.

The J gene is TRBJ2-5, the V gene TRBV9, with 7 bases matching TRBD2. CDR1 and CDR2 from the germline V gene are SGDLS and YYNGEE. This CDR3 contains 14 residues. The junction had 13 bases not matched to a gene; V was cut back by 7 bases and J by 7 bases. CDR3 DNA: TGTGCCAGCGCCACGGACGGACTAGTAGGGACCCAGTACTTC. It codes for CASATDGLVGTQYF.

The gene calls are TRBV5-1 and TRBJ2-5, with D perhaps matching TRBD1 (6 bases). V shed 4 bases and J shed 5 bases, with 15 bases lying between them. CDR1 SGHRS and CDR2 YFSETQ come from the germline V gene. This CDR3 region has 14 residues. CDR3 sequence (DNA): TGCGCCAGCAGCCGCGCGCGACAGGCGGAGACCCAGTACTTC. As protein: CASSRARQAETQYF.

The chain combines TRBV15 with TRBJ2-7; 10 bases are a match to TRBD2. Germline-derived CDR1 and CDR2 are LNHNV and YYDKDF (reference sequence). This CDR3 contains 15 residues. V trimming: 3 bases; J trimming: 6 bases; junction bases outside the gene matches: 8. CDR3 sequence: CATSRELAGIPEQYF. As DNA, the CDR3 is TGTGCCACCAGCAGGGAACTAGCGGGGATACCCGAGCAGTACTTC.

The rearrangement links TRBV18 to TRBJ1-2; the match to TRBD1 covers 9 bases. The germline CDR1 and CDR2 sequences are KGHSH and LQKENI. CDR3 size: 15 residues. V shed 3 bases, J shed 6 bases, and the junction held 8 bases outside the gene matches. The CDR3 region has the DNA TGTGCCAGCTCACCCCGGACAGGGGATTCTGATGGCTACACCTTC. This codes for CASSPRTGDSDGYTF.

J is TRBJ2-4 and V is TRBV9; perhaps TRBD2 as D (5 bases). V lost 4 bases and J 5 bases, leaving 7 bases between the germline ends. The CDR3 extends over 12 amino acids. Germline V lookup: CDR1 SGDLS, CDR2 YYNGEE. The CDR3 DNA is TGTGCCAGCAGCTCCGGGGAAAACATTCAGTACTTC. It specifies CASSSGENIQYF. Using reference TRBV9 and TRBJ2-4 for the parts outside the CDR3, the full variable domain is DSGVTQTPKHLITATGQRVTLRCSPRSGDLSVYWYQQSLDQGLQFLIQYYNGEERAKGNILERFSAQQFPDLHSELNLSSLELGDSALYFCASSSGENIQYFGAGTRLSVL.

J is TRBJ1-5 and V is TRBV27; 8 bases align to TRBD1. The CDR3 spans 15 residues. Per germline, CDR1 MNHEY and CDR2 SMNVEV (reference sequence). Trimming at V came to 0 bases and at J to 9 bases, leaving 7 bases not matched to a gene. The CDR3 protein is CASSLSKTGELPQHF. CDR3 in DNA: TGTGCCAGCAGTTTATCGAAGACAGGGGAACTGCCCCAGCATTTT.

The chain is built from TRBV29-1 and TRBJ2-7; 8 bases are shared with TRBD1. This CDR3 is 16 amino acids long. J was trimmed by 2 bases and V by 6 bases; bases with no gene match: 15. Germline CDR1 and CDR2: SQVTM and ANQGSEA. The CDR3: CSVGGRTGRAAYEQYF. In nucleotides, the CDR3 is TGCAGCGTCGGAGGCAGGACAGGGCGTGCCGCCTACGAGCAGTACTTC.

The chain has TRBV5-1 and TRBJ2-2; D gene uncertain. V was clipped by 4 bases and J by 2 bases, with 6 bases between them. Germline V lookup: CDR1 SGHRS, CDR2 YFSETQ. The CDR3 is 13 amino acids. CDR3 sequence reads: CASSLTNTGELFF. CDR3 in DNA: TGCGCCAGCAGCCTAACCAACACCGGGGAGCTGTTTTTT.

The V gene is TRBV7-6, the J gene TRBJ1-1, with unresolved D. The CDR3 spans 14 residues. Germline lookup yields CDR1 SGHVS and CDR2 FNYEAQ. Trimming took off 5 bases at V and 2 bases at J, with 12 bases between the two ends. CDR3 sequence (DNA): TGTGCCAGCAGCCCACGCCAGATCAACACTGAAGCTTTCTTT. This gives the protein CASSPRQINTEAFF.

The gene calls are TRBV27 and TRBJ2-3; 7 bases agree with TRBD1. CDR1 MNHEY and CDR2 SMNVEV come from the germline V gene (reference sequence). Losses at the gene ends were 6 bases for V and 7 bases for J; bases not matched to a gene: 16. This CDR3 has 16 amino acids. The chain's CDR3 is CASSLHAGTVEYTQYF. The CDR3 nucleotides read TGTGCCAGCAGCCTACACGCTGGGACAGTTGAGTATACGCAGTATTTT.

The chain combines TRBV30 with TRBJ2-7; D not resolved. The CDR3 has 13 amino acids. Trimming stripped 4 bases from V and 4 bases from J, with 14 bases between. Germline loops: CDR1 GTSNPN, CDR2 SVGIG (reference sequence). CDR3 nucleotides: TGTGCCTGGAACCGGGTACTATCTTACGAGCAGTACTTC. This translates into CAWNRVLSYEQYF. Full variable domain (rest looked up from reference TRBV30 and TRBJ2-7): SQTIHQWPATLVQPVGSPLSLECTVEGTSNPNLYWYRQAAGRGLQLLFYSVGIGQISSEVPQNLSASRPQDRQFILSSKKLLLSDSGFYLCAWNRVLSYEQYFGPGTRLTVT.

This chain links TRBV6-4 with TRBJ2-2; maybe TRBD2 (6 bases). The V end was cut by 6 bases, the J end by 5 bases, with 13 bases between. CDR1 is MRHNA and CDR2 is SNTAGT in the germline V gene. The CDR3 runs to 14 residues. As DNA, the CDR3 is TGTGCCAGCAGCAGGGAGGCCGGTACCGGGGAGCTGTTTTTT. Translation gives CASSREAGTGELFF.